The rows below give T cell receptor beta chains drawn from one sample of a study of T cells after yellow fever vaccination. TCRdb fed the 5' RACE reads into MiXCR, producing one record per CDR3 protein. Of 230,000 or so distinct CDR3 sequences listed, roughly 4% are singletons. The source material was PBMCs, sampled 15 days after the yellow fever booster vaccination. The receptors here all came from a young man who received the YFV17D yellow fever vaccine. The CDR3 runs from the conserved cysteine through the conserved F or W. A D gene is named only where the DNA matches it firmly.

CASSQGHVQVLSTQYF - TRBV7-2
CSASPGGLTGELFF - TRBV20-1
CASSQGPNEQYF TRBD1 TRBV3-1
CASSQTGYEQYF - TRBV7-9
CSARGLAGLYYEQYF TRBD2 TRBV20-1
CASSLHNQPQHF - TRBV7-2
CASSYQLGGPTSTDTQYF - TRBV5-1
CASSPIGGEGNTIYF - TRBV7-9
CASGRLAGGQGTDTQYF TRBD2 TRBV13
CASQGGSNQPQHF TRBD1 TRBV18
CASSLVDSSGNTIYF - TRBV12-3/TRBV12-4
CASSGSGTENSPLHF TRBD1 TRBV6-1
CASSLRTGISGNTIYF - TRBV7-6
CASSLAGSTGELFF TRBD2 TRBV7-6
CASSQQGGDTEAFF TRBD1 TRBV4-3
CSATGVNTGELFF - TRBV29-1
CATSDVPGTSGQETQYF TRBD2 TRBV24-1
CAWGPQGVGQPQHF TRBD1 TRBV30
CASSQERVAFDEQFF - TRBV4-1
CASSLSGGGNQPQHF - TRBV27
CASSLISGGDNEQFF TRBD2 TRBV7-3
CSALTRGGNTYTQYF TRBD2 TRBV20-1
CASTGTGEGEQYF TRBD1 TRBV7-9
CASSALRTDTQYF - TRBV7-9
CSVEDPAGETQYF - TRBV29-1
CASMGETQYF - TRBV25-1
CSAQDSRSYNEQFF - TRBV20-1
CASSLRSDGELFF - TRBV12-3/TRBV12-4
CASSWDTSYNEQFF - TRBV5-1
CASSALAGGGNEQFF TRBD2 TRBV5-1
CSVEDIGNEYEQYF - TRBV29-1
CASSYSIVQAGGYTF - TRBV6-6
CASTLQGRTNEKLFF TRBD1 TRBV5-1